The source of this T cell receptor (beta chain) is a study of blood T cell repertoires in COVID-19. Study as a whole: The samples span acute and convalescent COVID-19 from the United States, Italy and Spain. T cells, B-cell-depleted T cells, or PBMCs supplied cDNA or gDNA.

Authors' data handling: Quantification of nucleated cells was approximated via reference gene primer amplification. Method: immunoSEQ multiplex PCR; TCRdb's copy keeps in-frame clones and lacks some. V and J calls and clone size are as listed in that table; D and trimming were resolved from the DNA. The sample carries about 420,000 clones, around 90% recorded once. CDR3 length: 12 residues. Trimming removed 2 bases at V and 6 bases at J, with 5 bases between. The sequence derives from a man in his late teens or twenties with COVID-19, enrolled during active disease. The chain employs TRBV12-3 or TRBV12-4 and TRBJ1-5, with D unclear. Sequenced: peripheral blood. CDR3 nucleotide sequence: TGTGCCAGCAGTTTAATGGCTCAGCCCCAGCATTTT. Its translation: CASSLMAQPQHF.